This entry lists 30 T cell receptor beta chains sequenced from one sample in a study of T cells in Graves' hyperthyroidism and ophthalmopathy. The investigators amplified TCR beta CDR3 regions from RNA transcripts. Primed by the HTBI set, a first-round RT-PCR was run on the TCR CDR3. TCRdb reanalysed the multiplex PCR reads using MiXCR and keeps one entry per CDR3 protein. This table has under 750,000 distinct CDR3 sequences, over 15% appearing once. The sample comprised blood. The receptors derive from a woman in her 50s with Graves' hyperthyroidism that later progressed to Graves' ophthalmopathy.

This clonotype was picked up a small number of times. The chain recombines TRBV7-2 with TRBJ2-7; 10 bases align to TRBD2. The CDR3 spans 16 residues. CDR1 is SGHTA and CDR2 is FQGNSA in the germline V gene. The V segment lost 4 bases and the J segment 2 bases; nucleotides outside the gene matches: 8. The CDR3 bases are TGTGCCAGCAGCTCCAGACTAGCGGGTAACGCCTACGAGCAGTACTTC. It yields the protein CASSSRLAGNAYEQYF.

This clonotype was recorded a few times. The rearrangement joins TRBV5-5 to TRBJ2-6; D possibly corresponds to TRBD1 (6 bases). Germline V gene lookup returns CDR1 SGHKS and CDR2 YYEKEE (reference sequence). This CDR3 region has 16 residues. V was shortened by 1 base and J by 4 bases, with 12 bases between the two germline ends. CDR3 nucleotides: TGTGCCAGCAGCTTGTTAGGGGGTGTGGGGGCCAACGTCCTGACTTTC. Residues: CASSLLGGVGANVLTF.

This chain joins TRBV5-4 and TRBJ1-2; D might be TRBD1 (6 bases). V was cut by 2 bases and J by 4 bases, with 12 bases left in between. Looked up from germline, CDR1 is SGHNT and CDR2 is YYREEE (reference sequence). The CDR3 has 14 residues. DNA for the CDR3: TGTGCCAGCAGCTTAGAGCGGGACATCTATGGCTACACCTTC. Translation gives CASSLERDIYGYTF.

This clonotype has ten or more counts. The chain carries TRBV3-1 and TRBJ1-6; perhaps TRBD1 as D (6 bases). The V gene lost 8 bases and the J gene lost 10 bases, with 18 bases spanning the gap. The germline V gene has CDR1 LGHDT and CDR2 YNNKEL (reference sequence). The CDR3 covers 14 residues. The CDR3 sequence is CASAHRDSGSPLHF. CDR3 sequence (DNA): TGTGCCAGCGCACACAGGGATTCGGGCTCACCCCTCCACTTT.

The chain links TRBV10-3 to TRBJ2-2; 7 bases line up with TRBD1. The V gene end was trimmed by 6 bases and the J gene end by 3 bases; junction bases not matched to a gene: 10. The CDR3 length is 16 residues. CDR1 ENHRY and CDR2 SYGVKD come from the germline V gene. The CDR3 nucleotides read TGTGCCATCAGACCCTCAACCGGGACAGACACCGGGGAGCTGTTTTTT. Encoded protein: CAIRPSTGTDTGELFF.

This clonotype came up a few times. CDR3 DNA sequence: TGTGCCAGCAGCCCAGCGGGACAGGGGACAGATACGCAGTATTTT. Protein sequence: CASSPAGQGTDTQYF. This chain connects TRBV9 to TRBJ2-3; 10 bases match TRBD1. CDR3 length equals 15 residues. Looked up from germline, CDR1 is SGDLS and CDR2 is YYNGEE. Losses at the gene ends were 4 bases for V and 3 bases for J; bases not matched to a gene: 5.

This clonotype was counted ten times or more. The rearrangement links TRBV7-9 to TRBJ1-2; D unclear. Germline CDR1 SEHNR, CDR2 FQNEAQ (reference sequence). Trimming took off 5 bases at V and 6 bases at J, with 22 bases between the two ends. The CDR3 has 16 residues. CDR3 in amino acids: CASSPVVVGKFDGYTF. The CDR3 bases are TGTGCCAGCAGCCCAGTCGTGGTAGGGAAATTCGATGGCTACACCTTC.

The table lists this clonotype with many counts. The V gene is TRBV24-1, the J gene TRBJ1-5; D is undetermined. The CDR3 is 14 residues long. Trimming removed 1 base at V and 4 bases at J, with 7 bases between. Germline V gene lookup returns CDR1 KGHDR and CDR2 SFDVKD. The CDR3 sequence: CATSDLRQNQPQHF. Written as DNA, the CDR3 is TGTGCCACCAGTGATTTACGGCAGAATCAGCCCCAGCATTTT.

Points on this clonotype: Just one base apart from a much larger clone, this may be a read error. This rearrangement joins TRBV12-5 to TRBJ1-1; D ambiguous. The V gene's germline CDR1 is LGHNT and CDR2 FRNRAP. The CDR3 is 13 residues long. As DNA, the CDR3 is TGTGTTAGTGAACAACATAATGGGGTTGAAGCTTTCTTT. As protein: CVSEQHNGVEAFF.

This clonotype has a count of ten or more. V usage is TRBV5-4 and J usage is TRBJ2-1, with D uncertain. The CDR3 has 16 amino acids. From germline, CDR1 is SGHNT and CDR2 YYREEE (reference sequence). Trimming left V 0 bases short and J 4 bases short, with 14 bases between. In DNA form, the CDR3 reads TGTGCCAGCAGCTTGGATCCAGCCACGATATACAATGAGCAGTTCTTC. This translates into CASSLDPATIYNEQFF.

This clonotype has more than one count but fewer than ten. V is TRBV5-1 and J is TRBJ2-1, with a possible D match to TRBD1 (5 bases). Trimming left V 0 bases short and J 2 bases short, with 12 bases between. Germline V lookup: CDR1 SGHRS, CDR2 YFSETQ. The CDR3 covers 16 residues. CDR3 residues: CASSLAQGSAYNEQFF. Here the CDR3 DNA reads TGCGCCAGCAGCTTGGCGCAGGGCTCGGCCTACAATGAGCAGTTCTTC.

At least ten counts were recorded for this clonotype. This rearrangement joins TRBV30 to TRBJ1-1; D is unclear. From germline, CDR1 is GTSNPN and CDR2 SVGIG (reference sequence). The CDR3 loop spans 12 amino acids. The germline V and J ends were trimmed by 2 bases and 1 base, with 5 bases remaining between them. As DNA, the CDR3 is TGTGCCTGGAGTAAGAAGAACACTGAAGCTTTCTTT. It specifies CAWSKKNTEAFF.

The genes are TRBV12-3 or TRBV12-4 and TRBJ1-1; 7 bases agree with TRBD1. The CDR3 has 11 amino acids. V was clipped by 7 bases and J by 10 bases; unmatched bases: 6. CDR3 nucleotide sequence: TGTGCCAGCACCCAGGGGGTGCGAGCTTTCTTT. Translating gives CASTQGVRAFF.

This clonotype appeared many times. This chain uses TRBV20-1 with TRBJ1-6; 7 bases fit TRBD1. The germline CDR1 and CDR2 sequences are DFQATT and SNEGSKA (reference sequence). V lost 8 bases and J lost 3; bases outside the gene matches: 10. The CDR3 has 15 amino acids. DNA of the CDR3: TGCAGTACTTCGCCGGGACAGAACTATAATTCACCCCTCCACTTT. Amino acids: CSTSPGQNYNSPLHF.

The chain combines TRBV6-1 with TRBJ2-5; TRBD2 aligns across 10 bases. Trimming cost V 4 bases and J 2 bases; bases outside gene matches: 4. Germline lookup yields CDR1 MNHNS and CDR2 SASEGT. The CDR3 has 15 amino acids. The CDR3 spells CASSGSGGLQETQYF. Written as DNA, the CDR3 is TGTGCCAGCAGTGGTAGCGGGGGGCTTCAAGAGACCCAGTACTTC.

This clonotype has more than one count but fewer than ten. The V gene is TRBV6-6, the J gene TRBJ2-5; no firm D call. The V gene lost 0 bases and the J gene lost 2 bases, with 13 bases spanning the gap. The length of the CDR3 is 16 residues. Per germline, CDR1 MNHNY and CDR2 SVGAGI (reference sequence). CDR3 in DNA: TGTGCCAGCAGTTACTCGGGATTGACTCCGCAAGAGACCCAGTACTTC. Protein sequence: CASSYSGLTPQETQYF.

This clonotype has only a few counts. This chain connects TRBV10-3 to TRBJ1-3, with TRBD1 as a possible D gene (6 bases). CDR1 is ENHRY and CDR2 is SYGVKD in the germline V gene. The CDR3 covers 16 residues. The V and J ends lost 5 bases and 0 bases respectively, with 14 bases between them. The CDR3 DNA reads as TGTGCCATCAGTACCCTACAGGGCCTCTCTGGAAACACCATATATTTT. It yields the protein CAISTLQGLSGNTIYF.

The chain recombines TRBV12-3 or TRBV12-4 with TRBJ1-1; the D is unclear. Trimming removed 1 base at V and 7 bases at J, with 7 bases between. This CDR3 spans 12 amino acids. CDR3 bases: TGTGCCAGCAGTTTAGGACGTAATGAAGCTTTCTTT. Translating gives CASSLGRNEAFF.

The chain carries TRBV7-8 and TRBJ1-4; 8 positions agree with TRBD1. In germline, CDR1 is SGHVS, CDR2 FQNEAQ. With 4 bases clipped from V and 0 bases from J, the junction kept 7 bases outside the gene matches. CDR3 size: 17 residues. The chain's CDR3 is CASSYWTGRSTNEKLFF. The CDR3 coding sequence is TGTGCCAGCAGCTACTGGACAGGGAGATCAACTAATGAAAAACTGTTTTTT. The full variable domain, completed using reference TRBV7-8 and TRBJ1-4, is GAGVSQSPRYKVAKRGQDVALRCDPISGHVSLFWYQQALGQGPEFLTYFQNEAQLDKSGLPSDRFFAERPEGSVSTLKIQRTQQEDSAVYLCASSYWTGRSTNEKLFFGSGTQLSVL.

Concerning this clonotype itself: Its ends do not fully match the called genes, so a read error is possible. The CDR3: CICAGNTEVFF. The CDR3 DNA sequence: TGCATTTGCGCAGGGAACACTGAAGTTTTCTTT. The rearrangement joins TRBV20-1 to TRBJ1-1, with TRBD1 as a possible D gene (5 bases). This CDR3 is 11 amino acids long. Germline V lookup: CDR1 DFQATT, CDR2 SNEGSKA (reference sequence).

For this clonotype: One junction end does not reproduce the germline sequence, and a read error may be involved. The CDR3 DNA sequence: TGCAGTGGACCAAATTTACCCCTCCACTTT. It is translated as CSGPNLPLHF. This chain uses TRBV20-1 with TRBJ1-6; D unresolved. The length of the CDR3 is 10 residues. The germline CDR1 and CDR2 sequences are DFQATT and SNEGSKA (reference sequence).

The genes are TRBV6-2 or TRBV6-3 and TRBJ2-6; 8 bases match TRBD1. The CDR3 has 20 amino acids. Germline V gives CDR1 MNHEY, CDR2 SVGEGT. V lost 6 bases, J lost 0 bases, and 16 bases stayed unmatched. CDR3 protein: CASSLSTDDRGFSGANVLTF. Here the CDR3 DNA reads TGTGCCAGCAGCCTGTCCACGGACGACAGGGGCTTCTCTGGGGCCAACGTCCTGACTTTC.

This clonotype was counted a single time. The V and J genes are TRBV7-9 and TRBJ2-6, with TRBD1 matching over 7 bases. J lost 2 bases, V lost 3 bases, and 16 bases had no gene match. The CDR3 runs to 20 residues. Germline values: CDR1 SEHNR, CDR2 FQNEAQ (reference sequence). Here the CDR3 reads CASSLIRATGPSAGANVLTF. DNA for the CDR3: TGTGCCAGCAGCTTGATCAGGGCGACAGGGCCCAGCGCTGGGGCCAACGTCCTGACTTTC.

The chain links TRBV19 to TRBJ1-3; 7 bases fit TRBD1. Germline CDR1 LNHDA, CDR2 SQIVND (reference sequence). Trimming cost V 7 bases and J 4 bases; bases outside gene matches: 10. There are 15 residues in the CDR3. The CDR3 is CASKQTQGDGNTIYF. The CDR3 nucleotides are TGTGCCAGTAAACAAACCCAGGGGGACGGAAACACCATATATTTT.

This clonotype has at least ten counts. The chain combines TRBV30 with TRBJ2-2; 7 bases map to TRBD1. V was pared by 0 bases and J by 7 bases, with 2 bases of the junction left unmatched. From germline, CDR1 is GTSNPN and CDR2 SVGIG (reference sequence). The CDR3 runs 13 residues. The DNA for the CDR3 is TGTGCCTGGAGTGTAACAGGGGTCGGGGAGCTGTTTTTT. Protein product: CAWSVTGVGELFF.

This clonotype was recorded a few times. The genes are TRBV14 and TRBJ2-3; D not certain. Trimming shortened V by 1 base and J by 4 bases, and 15 bases separated the two germline ends. Per germline, CDR1 SGHDN and CDR2 FVKESK. The CDR3 is 16 amino acids. CDR3 in DNA: TGTGCCAGCAGCCAAGTCCTGGGGAATGGGGCAGATACGCAGTATTTT. Protein: CASSQVLGNGADTQYF.

V and J are TRBV10-3 and TRBJ2-3, with TRBD2 identical over 7 bases. In germline, CDR1 is ENHRY, CDR2 SYGVKD. J was trimmed by 4 bases and V by 4 bases; bases with no gene match: 8. CDR3 length equals 15 residues. The CDR3 DNA follows: TGTGCCATCAGTGGCCGAGCGGGGTCTGCAGATACGCAGTATTTT. Protein: CAISGRAGSADTQYF.

This clonotype was seen a handful of times. This chain links TRBV4-1 with TRBJ1-2; possible D gene TRBD1, 5 bases. Trimming took 2 bases from V and 6 from J, leaving 22 bases between them. The CDR3 spans 17 residues. Germline CDR1 and CDR2: MGHRA and YSYEKL. CDR3 DNA sequence: TGCGCCAGCAGCCAACAAGAGGGGAGTTGGGCCTTCCATGGCTACACCTTC. Translated, it gives CASSQQEGSWAFHGYTF.

This clonotype appeared many times. V gene TRBV3-1 combines with J gene TRBJ2-1, with D tentatively TRBD1 (5 bases). The germline V gene has CDR1 LGHDT and CDR2 YNNKEL (reference sequence). With 0 bases removed from V and 9 bases from J, the gap between germline ends came to 9 bases. The CDR3 runs 13 residues. CDR3: CASSQDPGFEQFF. The DNA of the CDR3 is TGTGCCAGCAGCCAAGATCCAGGGTTTGAGCAGTTCTTC.

This clonotype was counted only a few times. The J gene is TRBJ1-1, the V gene TRBV19; TRBD1 matches at 7 bases. The CDR3 consists of 16 residues. Germline lookup yields CDR1 LNHDA and CDR2 SQIVND (reference sequence). V was pared by 5 bases and J by 5 bases, with 14 bases of the junction left unmatched. CDR3 sequence reads: CASSAYRGQSGTEAFF. The CDR3 nucleotides read TGTGCCAGTAGTGCCTACAGGGGTCAAAGTGGAACTGAAGCTTTCTTT.